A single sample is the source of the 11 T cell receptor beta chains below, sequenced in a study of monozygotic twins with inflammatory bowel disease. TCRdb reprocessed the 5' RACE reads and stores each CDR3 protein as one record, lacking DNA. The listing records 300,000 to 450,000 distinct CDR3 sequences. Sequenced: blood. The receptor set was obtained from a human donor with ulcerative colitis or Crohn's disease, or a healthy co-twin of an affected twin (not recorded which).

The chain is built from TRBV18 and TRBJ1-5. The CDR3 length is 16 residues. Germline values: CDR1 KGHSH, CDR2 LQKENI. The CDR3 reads CASSSQEPYSNQPQHF.

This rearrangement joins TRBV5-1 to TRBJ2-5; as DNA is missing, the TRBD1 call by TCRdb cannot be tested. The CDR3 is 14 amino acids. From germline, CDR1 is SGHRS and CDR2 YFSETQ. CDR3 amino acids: CASSLDPFQETQYF.

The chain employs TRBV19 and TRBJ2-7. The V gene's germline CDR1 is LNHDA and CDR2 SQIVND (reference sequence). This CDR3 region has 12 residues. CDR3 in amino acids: CASSHRSYEQYF.

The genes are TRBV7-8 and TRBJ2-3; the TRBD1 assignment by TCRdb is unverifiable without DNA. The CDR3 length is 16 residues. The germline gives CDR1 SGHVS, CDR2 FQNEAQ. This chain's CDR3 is CASSYPARGGTDTQYF.

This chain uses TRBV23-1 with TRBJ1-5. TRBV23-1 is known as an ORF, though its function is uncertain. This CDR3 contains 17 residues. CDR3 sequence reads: CASSQSKGPVSNQPQHF.

CDR3 protein: CASSLVGTSESYEQYF. J is TRBJ2-7 and V is TRBV5-6; checking the TCRdb D call of TRBD2 is not possible without DNA. Germline V CDR1 and CDR2: SGHDT, YYEEEE. This CDR3 contains 16 residues.

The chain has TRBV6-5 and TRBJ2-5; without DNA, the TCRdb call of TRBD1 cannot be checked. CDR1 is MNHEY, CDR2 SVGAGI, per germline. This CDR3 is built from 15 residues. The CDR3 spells CASSYGTGRQETQYF.

CDR3 in amino acids: CASSMFGGSNQPQHF. This chain links TRBV19 with TRBJ1-5. CDR3 length: 15 residues. Looked up from germline, CDR1 is LNHDA and CDR2 is SQIVND (reference sequence).

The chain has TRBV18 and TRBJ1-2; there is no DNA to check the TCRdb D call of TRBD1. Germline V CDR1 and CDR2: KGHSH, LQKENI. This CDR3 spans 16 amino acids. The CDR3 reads CASSPLSTGDGYGYTF.

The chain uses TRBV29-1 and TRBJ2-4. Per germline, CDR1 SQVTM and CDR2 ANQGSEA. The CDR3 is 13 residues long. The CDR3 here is CSVAGRAKNIQYF.

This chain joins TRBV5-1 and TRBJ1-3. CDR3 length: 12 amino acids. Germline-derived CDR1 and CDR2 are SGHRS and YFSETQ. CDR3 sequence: CASSLEGNTIYF. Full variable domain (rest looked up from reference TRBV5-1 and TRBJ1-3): KAGVTQTPRYLIKTRGQQVTLSCSPISGHRSVSWYQQTPGQGLQFLFEYFSETQRNKGNFPGRFSGRQFSNSRSEMNVSTLELGDSALYLCASSLEGNTIYFGEGSWLTVV.